This T cell receptor (beta chain) was found in a study of blood T cell repertoires in COVID-19. Study-wide context: The United States, Italy and Spain provided the acute and convalescent COVID-19 samples. T cells, B-cell-depleted T cells, or PBMCs supplied cDNA or gDNA.

Assay: immunoSEQ multiplex PCR; the TCRdb copy retains only in-frame clones and omits some. The sample includes fewer than 45,000 clones, around 80% seen only once; the top ten take less than 40%. The specimen sequenced was peripheral blood. The source is a man aged 60-69 years with acute or convalescent COVID-19.

The CDR3 DNA sequence: TGCAGCGTTAAAGGGTTGGGACAGGGTGAGACCCAGTACTTC. Translating it yields CSVKGLGQGETQYF. The rearrangement links TRBV29-1 to TRBJ2-5, with 9 positions matching TRBD1. V lost 5 bases and J lost 5; bases outside the gene matches: 9. Germline loops: CDR1 SQVTM, CDR2 ANQGSEA. The CDR3 totals 14 residues.